Below are 6 T cell receptor beta chains sequenced from a single sample in a study of blood T cell repertoires in COVID-19. Using immunoSEQ multiplex PCR, the repertoire was profiled, and TCRdb retains in-frame clones only, with some absent. The table has 79,000 or so clones, about 88% seen once. The sample was peripheral blood. The receptors were sampled from a human donor in a cohort sampled during active COVID-19.

The DNA for the CDR3 is TGTGCCAGTAGTAACCCCGGGGTCCGAGAGCAGTACTTC. It yields the protein CASSNPGVREQYF. V gene TRBV19 combines with J gene TRBJ2-7; a weak D match, TRBD2 (5 bases). This CDR3 comprises 13 residues. Between the trimmed V and J ends, which lost 4 bases and 7 bases, there was a span of 14 bases. Germline V lookup: CDR1 LNHDA, CDR2 SQIVND (reference sequence).

The CDR3 protein is CASSEYVLGLAGATYNEQFF. The CDR3 bases are TGTGCCAGCAGTGAATATGTTCTGGGACTAGCGGGAGCTACGTACAATGAGCAGTTCTTC. The genes are TRBV2 and TRBJ2-1; 14 nucleotides align to TRBD2. Looked up from germline, CDR1 is SNHLY and CDR2 is FYNNEI. CDR3 length: 20 amino acids. Trimming took 2 bases from V and 4 from J; bases not matched to a gene: 13.

This rearrangement joins TRBV10-3 to TRBJ1-1, with D perhaps TRBD1 (5 bases). V was shortened by 6 bases and J by 1 base, with 9 bases between the two germline ends. The CDR3 is 13 residues long. The V gene's germline CDR1 is ENHRY and CDR2 SYGVKD. The CDR3, as DNA: TGTGCCATCAGCCAGACAGCGAACACTGAAGCTTTCTTT. Its translation is CAISQTANTEAFF.

J is TRBJ2-2 and V is TRBV7-9, with 11 bases matching TRBD2. V lost 5 bases and J lost 4; bases outside the gene matches: 6. This CDR3 comprises 16 residues. The germline V gene has CDR1 SEHNR and CDR2 FQNEAQ (reference sequence). The CDR3 region has the DNA TGTGCCAGCAGCCAAACTAGCGGGGGAGGCACCGGGGAGCTGTTTTTT. This sequence encodes CASSQTSGGGTGELFF. Using reference TRBV7-9 and TRBJ2-2 for the parts outside the CDR3, the full variable domain is DTGVSQNPRHKITKRGQNVTFRCDPISEHNRLYWYRQTLGQGPEFLTYFQNEAQLEKSRLLSDRFSAERPKGSFSTLEIQRTEQGDSAMYLCASSQTSGGGTGELFFGEGSRLTVL.

V usage is TRBV6-1 and J usage is TRBJ1-1, with D uncertain. The length of the CDR3 is 15 residues. Per germline, CDR1 MNHNS and CDR2 SASEGT. The ends were cut back, 2 bases at V and 2 bases at J, with 12 bases in the middle. CDR3 residues: CASSESGLVNTEAFF. CDR3 sequence (DNA): TGTGCCAGCAGTGAATCCGGACTCGTTAACACTGAAGCTTTCTTT.

The genes are TRBV30 and TRBJ1-2; no reliable D call. Per germline, CDR1 GTSNPN and CDR2 SVGIG (reference sequence). The CDR3 runs to 13 residues. Deletions cut 2 bases from V and 2 bases from J, with 9 bases between. The CDR3 DNA follows: TGTGCCTGGAGTCGGGTCCCCAACTATGGCTACACCTTC. Translation gives CAWSRVPNYGYTF.